The 7 T cell receptor beta chains presented below share a single source sample, sequenced in a study of a mutant IDH1 vaccine in newly diagnosed glioma. These receptors have no identified antigens. Time point reported: week 23, last vaccination. Every single dose of the vaccine, 300 ug of mutant IDH1 20-mer peptide, came with topical imiquimod. The protocol was immunoSEQ multiplex PCR, while the TCRdb copy is restricted to in-frame clones and leaves out a portion. The sample lists some 80,000 clones, roughly 85% occurring once. This specimen was PBMCs, taken from a glioma patient whose treatment included an IDH1 peptide vaccine. These receptors were taken from a woman aged 45 to 65 with glioma.

J is TRBJ2-3 and V is TRBV10-1; D may be TRBD2 (5 bases). CDR1 WNHNN and CDR2 SYGVQD come from the germline V gene (reference sequence). The V and J ends lost 5 bases and 5 bases respectively, with 11 bases between them. The length of the CDR3 is 13 residues. CDR3 nucleotide sequence: TGCGCCAGCAGTCAGAGCGGCAAAGATACGCAGTATTTT. Translated: CASSQSGKDTQYF.

V gene TRBV5-5 combines with J gene TRBJ2-7; D not resolved. CDR3 size: 16 residues. Germline V gene lookup returns CDR1 SGHKS and CDR2 YYEKEE (reference sequence). The ends were cut back, 1 base at V and 6 bases at J, with 20 bases in the middle. CDR3 nucleotides: TGTGCCAGCAGCTTGTCGGCAGGCCCTTGGGTAGGCGAGCAGTACTTC. It translates to CASSLSAGPWVGEQYF.

The J gene is TRBJ1-3, the V gene TRBV7-9; D unresolved. Germline CDR1 SEHNR, CDR2 FQNEAQ (reference sequence). V dropped 8 bases and J dropped 0 bases, with 11 bases sitting between them. This CDR3 has 14 amino acids. This CDR3 reads CASRDGYSGNTIYF. CDR3 DNA sequence: TGTGCCAGCCGCGACGGCTACTCTGGAAACACCATATATTTT. The complete variable domain, with remaining parts taken from reference TRBV7-9 and TRBJ1-3, reads DTGVSQNPRHKITKRGQNVTFRCDPISEHNRLYWYRQTLGQGPEFLTYFQNEAQLEKSRLLSDRFSAERPKGSFSTLEIQRTEQGDSAMYLCASRDGYSGNTIYFGEGSWLTVV.

CDR3 loop: CASSPTGSRTDTQYF. CDR3 in DNA: TGTGCCAGCAGCCCCACAGGGTCCCGCACAGATACGCAGTATTTT. This chain joins TRBV9 and TRBJ2-3; D perhaps matches TRBD1 (6 bases). Trimming removed 4 bases from V and 1 base from J, with 13 bases in between. In germline, CDR1 is SGDLS, CDR2 YYNGEE. This CDR3 is 15 amino acids long.

The chain combines TRBV6-1 with TRBJ2-7; TRBD2 matches at 12 bases. CDR3 size: 15 residues. V gave up 5 bases and J gave up 6 bases; unmatched junction bases: 8. Germline V gene sequence: CDR1 MNHNS, CDR2 SASEGT. The CDR3: CASSLRLAGVAEQYF. The CDR3 nucleotides are TGTGCCAGCAGTCTCCGACTAGCGGGAGTCGCCGAGCAGTACTTC.

The chain is built from TRBV28 and TRBJ2-6; TRBD1 agrees at 10 bases. This CDR3 is 19 amino acids long. Germline-derived CDR1 and CDR2 are MDHEN and SYDVKM. Trimming at V came to 0 bases and at J to 2 bases, leaving 7 bases not matched to a gene. The CDR3 nucleotides are TGTGCCAGCAGTTTATGGGTGGGGACAGGGGTTGCTGGGGCCAACGTCCTGACTTTC. Protein product: CASSLWVGTGVAGANVLTF. Full variable domain (remainder filled in from reference TRBV28 and TRBJ2-6): DVKVTQSSRYLVKRTGEKVFLECVQDMDHENMFWYRQDPGLGLRLIYFSYDVKMKEKGDIPEGYSVSREKKERFSLILESASTNQTSMYLCASSLWVGTGVAGANVLTFGAGSRLTVL.

The chain links TRBV7-6 to TRBJ2-3; TRBD2 aligns across 8 bases. Germline-derived CDR1 and CDR2 are SGHVS and FNYEAQ. The CDR3 extends over 16 amino acids. V shed 5 bases, J shed 7 bases, and the junction held 14 bases outside the gene matches. The DNA of the CDR3 is TGTGCCAGCAGCCTACGGGAGGCTAGCGGGCAGAATACGCAGTATTTT. Amino acid sequence: CASSLREASGQNTQYF. The whole variable domain, remainder taken from reference TRBV7-6 and TRBJ2-3, is GAGVSQSPRYKVTKRGQDVALRCDPISGHVSLYWYRQALGQGPEFLTYFNYEAQQDKSGLPNDRFSAERPEGSISTLTIQRTEQRDSAMYRCASSLREASGQNTQYFGPGTRLTVL.